The 3 T cell receptor beta chains in this list originate from one sample, sequenced in a study of T cells after posttransplantation cyclophosphamide. The repertoire was sequenced with immunoSEQ multiplex PCR; TCRdb's copy has only in-frame clones and lacks some. The table shows about 5,400 clones, with 90% to 95% occurring only once. Specimen: CD4+ T cells sorted from bone marrow. These receptor sequences come from a woman aged 60 to 75 in good health, CMV-negative, and a related stem cell transplant donor.

This clone was seen only once. The gene calls are TRBV18 and TRBJ2-4; TRBD2 might be the D (7 bases). Germline CDR1 is KGHSH and CDR2 is LQKENI. Trimming took off 3 bases at V and 9 bases at J, with 15 bases between the two ends. CDR3 length equals 14 residues. This CDR3 is CASSPLGGESIQYF. In nucleotides, the CDR3 is TGTGCCAGCTCACCGTTAGGGGGGGAGAGCATTCAGTACTTC.

As regards this clone: The germline gene is not matched at one end of the junction; a read error may be the cause. The V and J genes are TRBV7-7 and TRBJ2-3; the D gene is possibly TRBD2 (6 bases). This CDR3 is 15 amino acids long. From germline, CDR1 is SSHAT and CDR2 FNYEAQ (reference sequence). CDR3 protein: CASSKEGQPTDTQYF. The DNA of the CDR3 is TGTGCTAGCAGCAAGGAGGGCCAGCCCACAGATACGCAGTATTTT. The whole variable domain, remainder taken from reference TRBV7-7 and TRBJ2-3, is GAGVSQSPRYKVTKRGQDVTLRCDPISSHATLYWYQQALGQGPEFLTYFNYEAQPDKSGLPSDRFSAERPEGSISTLTIQRTEQRDSAMYRCASSKEGQPTDTQYFGPGTRLTVL.

The chain uses TRBV10-3 and TRBJ2-3; 7 bases are shared with TRBD2. The V gene end was trimmed by 8 bases and the J gene end by 1 base; junction bases not matched to a gene: 12. The CDR3 sequence is 16 residues long. Per the germline V gene, CDR1 is ENHRY and CDR2 is SYGVKD. CDR3 bases: TGTGCCATCGCCGAGGGGAGGGCCTTGGGCACAGATACGCAGTATTTT. Residues: CAIAEGRALGTDTQYF.